Listed below are T cell receptor beta chains from one sample, sequenced in a study of cytomegalovirus exposure and HLA in healthy donors. Clones were read by immunoSEQ multiplex PCR, and TCRdb kept only the in-frame ones, dropping some. The repertoire has 120,000 or so clones, about 74% of them found once; the top ten carry approximately 3.6%. What was sequenced was PBMCs. These receptors were collected from a man aged 30-40 years in good health and CMV-seronegative. The CDR3 runs from the conserved cysteine through the conserved F or W. The D gene is left open where the match is weak. The size of a clone is reported for some rows only, either as once, few or many, or as a class for expanded clones.

j_call	v_call	clone_size	d_call	cdr3_aa	cdr3_nt
TRBJ1-1	TRBV28	once	.	CASSFRMNTEAFF	TGTGCCAGCAGTTTTAGAATGAACACTGAAGCTTTCTTT
TRBJ1-5	TRBV28	.	TRBD1	CARTPRRDSSSNQPQHF	TGTGCCAGAACCCCCCGCCGGGACAGCTCTAGCAATCAGCCCCAGCATTTT
TRBJ2-2	TRBV29-1	.	.	CSVRGIANTGELFF	TGCAGCGTAAGGGGGATCGCGAACACCGGGGAGCTGTTTTTT
TRBJ1-3	TRBV9	.	.	CASSAQRGDVSGNTIYF	TGTGCCAGCAGCGCCCAGCGGGGAGATGTCTCTGGAAACACCATATATTTT
TRBJ1-6	TRBV5-1	.	.	CASSFSGGSNSPLHF	TGCGCCAGCAGCTTCAGCGGGGGGTCCAATTCACCCCTCCACTTT
TRBJ1-1	TRBV9	.	TRBD1	CASSVDPRGLWTEAFF	TGTGCCAGCAGCGTAGATCCCAGGGGGCTGTGGACTGAAGCTTTCTTT
TRBJ1-2	TRBV4-3	.	.	CASSSPREGYGYTF	TGCGCCAGCAGCTCACCCAGGGAGGGCTATGGCTACACCTTC
TRBJ2-6	TRBV4-2	.	.	CASSQDGLLPGANVLTF	TGTGCCAGCAGCCAAGATGGGCTACTCCCTGGGGCCAACGTCCTGACTTTC
TRBJ1-2	TRBV19	.	.	CASSTRGGPTYGYTF	TGTGCCAGTAGTACTCGGGGAGGACCCACCTATGGCTACACCTTC
TRBJ2-2	TRBV28	.	.	CASRAGLNTGELFF	TGTGCCAGCAGGGCAGGACTGAACACCGGGGAGCTGTTTTTT
TRBJ1-2	TRBV28	.	.	CASRTSGRGKLYGYTF	TGTGCCAGCAGAACTTCAGGGCGCGGGAAACTCTATGGCTACACCTTC
TRBJ1-1	TRBV10-3	.	TRBD1	CAISELGQVNTEAFF	TGTGCCATCAGTGAGTTGGGACAGGTGAACACTGAAGCTTTCTTT
TRBJ1-5	TRBV28	.	TRBD1	CASRDRGGNQPQHF	TGTGCCAGCAGGGACAGGGGGGGGAACCAGCCCCAGCATTTT
TRBJ2-5	TRBV2	.	.	CASSVLETQYF	TGTGCCAGCAGTGTACTAGAGACCCAGTACTTC
TRBJ1-5	TRBV2	.	.	CASWDLGVQPQHF	TGTGCCAGCTGGGATCTAGGGGTTCAGCCCCAGCATTTT
TRBJ2-7	TRBV28	.	.	CASSNNRDPYEQYF	TGTGCCAGCAGTAATAACAGGGACCCCTACGAGCAGTACTTC
TRBJ1-1	TRBV5-1	.	TRBD1	CASSMTGSEAFF	TGCGCCAGCAGCATGACAGGGTCTGAAGCTTTCTTT
TRBJ2-2	TRBV10-1	.	.	CAAEGGDTGELFF	TGCGCCGCGGAAGGAGGAGACACCGGGGAGCTGTTTTTT
TRBJ2-7	TRBV11-1	.	.	CASSSSRGGEQYF	TGTGCCAGCAGCTCCAGCAGAGGCGGCGAGCAGTACTTC
TRBJ1-1	TRBV30	.	TRBD1	CAGRDRVGNTEAFF	TGTGCCGGGAGGGACAGGGTGGGGAACACTGAAGCTTTCTTT
TRBJ2-7	TRBV7-9	.	TRBD1	CATAGTGIYEQYF	TGTGCCACGGCCGGGACAGGAATTTACGAGCAGTACTTC
TRBJ2-1	TRBV6-6	.	TRBD2	CASRLGGGDEQFF	TGTGCCAGCAGGCTTGGTGGGGGGGATGAGCAGTTCTTC
TRBJ2-3	TRBV6-4	.	.	CASSEERTDTQYF	TGTGCCAGCAGTGAGGAGCGAACAGATACGCAGTATTTT
TRBJ1-3	TRBV30	.	.	CAWGSGRASSGNTIYF	TGTGCCTGGGGTTCGGGAAGGGCTAGCTCTGGAAACACCATATATTTT
TRBJ2-7	TRBV11-1	.	.	CASSLEGGGAYEQYF	TGTGCCAGCAGCTTAGAAGGCGGCGGTGCCTACGAGCAGTACTTC
TRBJ2-4	TRBV19	.	TRBD2	CASTPRGDQVAIQYF	TGTGCCAGTACTCCCCGGGGGGACCAGGTCGCCATTCAGTACTTC
TRBJ2-3	TRBV7-9	.	TRBD1	CASSRGQGISDTQYF	TGTGCCAGCAGCCGGGGACAGGGAATTTCAGATACGCAGTATTTT
TRBJ2-1	TRBV18	.	TRBD2	CASSYSGGSSYNEQFF	TGTGCCAGCTCATATAGCGGGGGAAGCTCCTACAATGAGCAGTTCTTC
TRBJ1-1	TRBV6-6	.	TRBD1	CASNLQGAATEAFF	TGTGCCAGCAACCTTCAGGGGGCGGCCACTGAAGCTTTCTTT
TRBJ2-7	TRBV6-6	.	TRBD1	CAISRDRDYEQYF	TGTGCAATAAGCCGGGACAGGGATTACGAGCAGTACTTC
TRBJ1-1	TRBV6-6	once	TRBD1	CASIYGGQVRTEAFF	TGTGCCAGCATCTACGGGGGACAGGTTAGGACTGAAGCTTTCTTT
TRBJ1-1	TRBV9	few	TRBD1	CASSDDRGLGPGTEAFF	TGTGCCAGCAGCGACGACAGGGGGCTGGGTCCGGGCACTGAAGCTTTCTTT
TRBJ1-1	TRBV28	few	.	CASSLIREGAFF	TGTGCCAGCAGCCTAATCCGGGAAGGAGCTTTCTTT
TRBJ2-3	TRBV28	.	TRBD2	CASSTSGRTDTQYF	TGTGCCAGCAGTACTAGCGGGAGGACAGATACGCAGTATTTT
TRBJ1-2	TRBV11-2	.	TRBD1	CASSLRGQGTGPYGYTF	TGTGCCAGCAGCTTAAGGGGGCAGGGGACAGGGCCCTATGGCTACACCTTC
TRBJ2-2	TRBV18	.	.	CASSPDRSTGELFF	TGTGCCAGCTCACCAGACAGGAGCACCGGGGAGCTGTTTTTT
TRBJ1-1	TRBV5-4	.	TRBD1	CASSLADRGNTEAFF	TGTGCCAGCAGCTTGGCGGACAGGGGGAACACTGAAGCTTTCTTT
TRBJ2-5	TRBV6-5	.	TRBD2	CVSSLGLAGGQETQYF	TGTGTCAGCAGTTTGGGACTAGCGGGAGGGCAAGAGACCCAGTACTTC
TRBJ2-7	TRBV7-2	.	TRBD2	CASSLNERGGREQYF	TGTGCCAGCAGCTTAAACGAGCGGGGGGGCCGCGAGCAGTACTTC